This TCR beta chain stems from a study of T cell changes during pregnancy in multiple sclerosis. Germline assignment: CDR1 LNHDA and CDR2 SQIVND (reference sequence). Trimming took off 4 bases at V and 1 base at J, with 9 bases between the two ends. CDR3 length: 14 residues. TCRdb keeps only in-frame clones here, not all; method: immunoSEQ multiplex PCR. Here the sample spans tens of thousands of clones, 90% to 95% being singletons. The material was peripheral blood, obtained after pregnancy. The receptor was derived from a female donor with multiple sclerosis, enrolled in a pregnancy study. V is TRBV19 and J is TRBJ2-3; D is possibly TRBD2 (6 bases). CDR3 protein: CASSTPGGTDTQYF. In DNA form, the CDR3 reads TGTGCCAGTAGTACCCCGGGGGGCACAGATACGCAGTATTTT.